Only a few counts were recorded for the clone carrying this T cell receptor beta chain. The antigen is undetermined. This sample is drawn from a study of T cells in Graves' hyperthyroidism and ophthalmopathy. Overall study context: Peripheral blood samples were taken at initial diagnosis, prior to any treatment.

Trimming took off 0 bases at V and 6 bases at J, with 18 bases between the two ends. This CDR3 spans 16 amino acids. Germline CDR1 is SGHRS and CDR2 is YFSETQ. Amplification yielded TCR beta CDR3 regions, with RNA transcripts as the source. First-round RT-PCR with HTBI primers amplified the TCR CDR3 region. TCRdb processed the multiplex PCR reads anew with MiXCR; each CDR3 protein has one entry. The repertoire includes some 460,000 distinct CDR3 sequences, 15% to 19% of them detected once, and roughly an eighth sits in the top ten. Whole-study findings and limits: The model identified upcoming ophthalmopathy a median approximately six months ahead of onset. Most thyroid-expanded clonotypes above 0.001 were also found in blood.

This TCR came from a woman aged 18-35 years with Graves' hyperthyroidism. Sequencing used blood. This chain connects TRBV5-1 to TRBJ2-5; D call uncertain. CDR3 sequence reads: CASSLESNNRHQTQYF. CDR3 bases: TGCGCCAGCAGCTTGGAGAGTAACAATCGCCACCAGACCCAGTACTTC.